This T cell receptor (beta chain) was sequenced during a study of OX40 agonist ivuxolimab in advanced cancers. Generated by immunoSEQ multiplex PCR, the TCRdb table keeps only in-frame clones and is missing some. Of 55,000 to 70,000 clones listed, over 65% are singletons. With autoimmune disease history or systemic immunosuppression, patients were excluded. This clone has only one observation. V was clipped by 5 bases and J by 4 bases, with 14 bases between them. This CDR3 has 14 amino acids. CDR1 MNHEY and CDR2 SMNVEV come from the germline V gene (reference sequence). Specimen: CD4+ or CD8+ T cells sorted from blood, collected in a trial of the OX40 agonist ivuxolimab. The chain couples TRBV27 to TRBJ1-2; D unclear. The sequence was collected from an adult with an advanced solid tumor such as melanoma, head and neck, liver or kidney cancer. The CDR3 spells CASSPLLRSYGYTF. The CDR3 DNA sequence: TGTGCCAGCAGTCCGCTCCTACGGAGCTATGGCTACACCTTC.